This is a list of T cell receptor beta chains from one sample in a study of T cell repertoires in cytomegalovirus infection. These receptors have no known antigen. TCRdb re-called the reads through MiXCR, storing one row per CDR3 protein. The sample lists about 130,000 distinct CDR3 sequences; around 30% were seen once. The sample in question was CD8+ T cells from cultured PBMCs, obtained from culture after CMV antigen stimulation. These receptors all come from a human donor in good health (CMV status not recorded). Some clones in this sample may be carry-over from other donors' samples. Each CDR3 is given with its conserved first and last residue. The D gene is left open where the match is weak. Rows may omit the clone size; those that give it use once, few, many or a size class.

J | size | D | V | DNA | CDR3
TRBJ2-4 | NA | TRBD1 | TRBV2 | TGTGCCAGCAGTGAGTTAACAGGGGAAAACATTCAGTACTTC | CASSELTGENIQYF
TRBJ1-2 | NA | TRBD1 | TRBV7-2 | TGTGCCAGCAGCTCCCCCGCCGGGACAGTTTTTGGCTACACCTTC | CASSSPAGTVFGYTF
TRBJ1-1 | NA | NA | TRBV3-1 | TGTGCCAGCAGCCAAGGACACAGGGCTGAAGCTTTCTTT | CASSQGHRAEAFF
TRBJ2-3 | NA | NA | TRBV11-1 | TGTGCCAGCAGCTTCAATGGGATAAAGAAAATTTTGACAGATACGCAGTATTTT | CASSFNGIKKILTDTQYF
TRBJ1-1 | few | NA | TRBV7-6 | TGTGCCAGCAGCTTAGGGACAGTAGTAACTGAAGCTTTCTTT | CASSLGTVVTEAFF
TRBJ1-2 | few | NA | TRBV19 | TGTGCCAGTAGTCGGGGGGCAGACAGCATCGATGGCTACACCTTC | CASSRGADSIDGYTF
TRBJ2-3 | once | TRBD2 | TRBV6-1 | TGTGCCAGCCAGTATACTAGCGGGGGGGCCTGGGATACGCAGTATTTT | CASQYTSGGAWDTQYF
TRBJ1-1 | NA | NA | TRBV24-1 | TGTGCCACCAGTGATTCCGAGACAGACACTGAAGCTTTCTTT | CATSDSETDTEAFF
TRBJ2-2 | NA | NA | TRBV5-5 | TGTGCCAGCAGCTTGTGGACGGGGGCTATCGGGGAGCTGTTTTTT | CASSLWTGAIGELFF
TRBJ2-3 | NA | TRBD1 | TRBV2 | TGTGCCAGCAGAGGGACAGGGATCTTCACAGATACGCAGTATTTT | CASRGTGIFTDTQYF
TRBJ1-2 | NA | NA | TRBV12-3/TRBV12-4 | TGTGCCAGCAGTTGGATATTAGCTAACTATGGCTACACCTTC | CASSWILANYGYTF
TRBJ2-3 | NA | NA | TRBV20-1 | TGCAGTGCTAGTGAGGGTGGACCAAGGGATACGCAGTATTTT | CSASEGGPRDTQYF
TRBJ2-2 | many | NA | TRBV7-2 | TGTGCCAGCAGCTTGATTGCGGCGACGAACACCGGGGAGCTGTTTTTT | CASSLIAATNTGELFF
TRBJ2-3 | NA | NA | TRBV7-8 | TGTGCCAGCAGCTTACTCGGCGGGGTGACAGATACGCAGTATTTT | CASSLLGGVTDTQYF
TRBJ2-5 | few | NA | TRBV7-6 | TGTGCCAGCAGCTTCCCATCTCGGGAGTACCAAGAGACCCAGTACTTC | CASSFPSREYQETQYF
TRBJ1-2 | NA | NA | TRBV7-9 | TGTGCCAGCAGCTTAGCGGTGGAGGAGGAGACCTATGGCTACACCTTC | CASSLAVEEETYGYTF
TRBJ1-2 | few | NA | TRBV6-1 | TGTGCCAGCAGTGAATATGAGGGGGGCGTTTTAAATGGCTACACCTTC | CASSEYEGGVLNGYTF
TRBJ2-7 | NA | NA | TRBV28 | TGTGCCAGCAGCCTTGGGGACGTAGCCTACGAGCAGTACTTC | CASSLGDVAYEQYF
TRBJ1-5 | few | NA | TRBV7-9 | TGTGCCAGCAGCTCTGATTTCCAGCCCCAGCATTTT | CASSSDFQPQHF
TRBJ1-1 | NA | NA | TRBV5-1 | TGCGCCAGCCGCGCAGGTAATAATATGAACACTGAAGCTTTCTTT | CASRAGNNMNTEAFF
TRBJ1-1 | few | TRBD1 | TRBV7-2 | TGTGCCAGCAGCTCGACAGGGGGGGGTATGAACACTGAAGCTTTCTTT | CASSSTGGGMNTEAFF
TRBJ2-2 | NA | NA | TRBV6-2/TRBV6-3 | TGTGCCAGCAGTGCGACGAACACCGGGGAGCTGTTTTTT | CASSATNTGELFF
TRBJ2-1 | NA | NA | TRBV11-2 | TGTGCCAGCAGCTTAGGGAACATATACAATGAGCAGTTCTTC | CASSLGNIYNEQFF
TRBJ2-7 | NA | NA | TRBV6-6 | TGTGCCAGCAGTTACTCGGGGCAGGCTGGCCCCTACGAGCAGTACTTC | CASSYSGQAGPYEQYF
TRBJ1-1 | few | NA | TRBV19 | TGTGCCAGTAGTGCCCTCAGGGGCTCAGCTGAAGCTTTCTTT | CASSALRGSAEAFF
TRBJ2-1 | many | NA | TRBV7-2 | TGTGCCAGCAGCTTAGGGCAGGGCGATAATGAGCAGTTCTTC | CASSLGQGDNEQFF